One sample yielded the 22 T cell receptor beta chains listed below, sequenced in a study of tissue T cells after allogeneic stem cell transplantation. Time point noted: mouse harvest day 7 after allogeneic transplant. Each mouse received 10^7 T-cell-depleted marrow cells plus 10^6 splenic CD5+ T cells by tail vein. Sequencing was performed with immunoSEQ multiplex PCR; in TCRdb, only in-frame clones are kept and a portion is missing. The sample includes roughly 9,700 clones, 47% of them seen just once. Specimen: gut tissue. These receptors were obtained from a female BALB/c mouse given C57BL/6 T cells with graft-versus-host disease after an allogeneic hematopoietic cell transplant.

Details on this clone: The genes are named according to mouse. CDR3 DNA (partial): TGTGCCAGCAGTCTGGATGGAAATACGCTCTAT. This codes for CASSLDGNTLY. The full-length CDR3 reads as CASSLDGNTLYF. The rearrangement uses TRBV14 and TRBJ1-3; no clear D gene. The read is 1 residue too short to cover the CDR3 end, so that end is filled in from the germline J gene. The CDR3 consists of 12 residues. Trimming pared 4 bases from V and 3 bases from J, leaving 5 bases between. CDR1 and CDR2 from the germline V gene are SGHDT and FRDEAV. The variable domain in full, with the rest retrieved from reference TRBV14 and TRBJ1-3, is EAGVTQSPRYAVLQEGQAVSFWCDPISGHDTLYWYQQPRDQGPQLLVYFRDEAVIDNSQLPSDRFSAVRPKGTNSTLKIQSAKQGDTATYLCASSLDGNTLYFGEGSRLIVV.

Concerning this clone: The gene names given are mouse names. The read comes to an end 1 residue before the CDR3 does, leaving the germline J gene to fill in the end. This chain uses TRBV13-1 with TRBJ2-3, with 10 bases matching TRBD2. Germline-derived CDR1 and CDR2 are NSHNY and SYGAGN. Trimming cost V 5 bases and J 0 bases; bases outside gene matches: 0. This CDR3 has 14 residues. Incomplete CDR3 DNA: TGTGCCAGCAGGGACTGGGGGAGTGCAGAAACGCTGTAT. Residues: CASRDWGSAETLY. The full CDR3 protein is CASRDWGSAETLYF.

A remark on this clone: The gene symbols are mouse symbols. The read comes to an end 1 residue before the CDR3 does, leaving the germline J gene to fill in the end. The chain combines TRBV3 with TRBJ2-5; D possibly corresponds to TRBD2 (7 bases). V lost 4 bases, J lost 4 bases, and 12 bases lay in between. The CDR3 has 14 residues. Looked up from germline, CDR1 is SNHLY and CDR2 is FYNGKV (reference sequence). CDR3 DNA (partial): TGTGCCAGCAGCTCTCTGGGGGCGAAAGACACCCAGTAC. Its protein product is CASSSLGAKDTQY. The full CDR3 protein is CASSSLGAKDTQYF.

A remark on this clone: Gene names denote mouse genes. The CDR3 end lies 1 residue beyond the end of the read and is filled in from the germline J gene. The V gene is TRBV13-2, the J gene TRBJ2-1; 10 nucleotides agree with TRBD2. CDR3 length: 16 residues. J lost 2 bases, V lost 0 bases, and 2 bases had no gene match. The germline V gene has CDR1 NNHNN and CDR2 SYGAGS (reference sequence). CDR3 loop: CASGDADWGDYAEQFF. CDR3 bases read: TGTGCCAGCGGTGATGCCGACTGGGGGGACTATGCTGAGCAGTTC.

As for this clone: Gene and germline names: mouse. The covered CDR3 bases are TGTGCCAGCAGAGGACAACAAGACACCCAGTAC. Encoded protein: CASRGQQDTQY. From start to end, the CDR3 is CASRGQQDTQYF. The chain combines TRBV3 with TRBJ2-5, with D tentatively TRBD1 (5 bases). The CDR3 extends 1 residue past the end of the read, so its final part is completed from the germline J gene. From germline, CDR1 is SNHLY and CDR2 FYNGKV (reference sequence). This CDR3 has 12 residues. Trimming cost V 6 bases and J 3 bases, with 7 bases left between them.

To note about this clone: Germline and genes: mouse. The read falls 1 residue short of the CDR3 end, and the missing part is taken from the germline J gene. The V call is TRBV2, the J call TRBJ2-5; no clear D. Trimming cost V 0 bases and J 8 bases, with 9 bases left between them. Germline CDR1 is LGHNA and CDR2 is YSYQKL. The CDR3 consists of 13 residues. The DNA read from the CDR3 is TGTGCCAGCAGCCAAGAGCCGGGAGGCACCCAGTAC. This encodes CASSQEPGGTQY. The whole CDR3 region reads CASSQEPGGTQYF.

Points on this clone: Genes here carry mouse names. The CDR3 sequence is CASSLVGAYEQYF. CDR3 DNA, as far as it was read: TGTGCCAGCAGTCTAGTCGGAGCCTATGAACAGTAC. J is TRBJ2-7 and V is TRBV26; D unresolved. The read comes to an end 1 residue before the CDR3 does, leaving the germline J gene to fill in the end. The CDR3 has 13 amino acids. CDR1 and CDR2 from the germline V gene are KGHPV and FQNQEV (reference sequence). V gave up 3 bases and J gave up 2 bases, with 8 bases separating them.

Note on this clone: Gene names refer to mouse genes. This CDR3 reads CASSLSGLGGAETLYF. CDR3 DNA (partial): TGTGCCAGCAGTCTGTCGGGACTGGGGGGTGCAGAAACGCTGTAT. The chain employs TRBV26 and TRBJ2-3; the match to TRBD2 covers 11 bases. The CDR3 end falls 1 residue outside the read, so it is completed with the germline J gene. The CDR3 consists of 16 residues. Per germline, CDR1 KGHPV and CDR2 FQNQEV (reference sequence). V shed 0 bases and J 1 base; nucleotides not matched to a gene: 0.

A word on this clone: Germline and genes: mouse. Read sequence stops 1 residue before the CDR3 end, and the germline J gene provides the missing end. The chain links TRBV19 to TRBJ2-7; 9 bases line up with TRBD2. With 6 bases clipped from V and 6 bases from J, the junction kept 13 bases outside the gene matches. Germline V gene sequence: CDR1 FNHDT, CDR2 SITEND (reference sequence). The CDR3 has 15 amino acids. This CDR3 reads CASTGGGVGGLEQYF. The sequenced CDR3 bases are TGTGCCAGCACTGGTGGGGGGGTGGGGGGGCTTGAACAGTAC.

This clone has a handful of counts. The listed genes are named as in mouse. The read ends 1 residue shy of where the CDR3 ends; the end is completed using the germline J gene. The gene calls are TRBV15 and TRBJ2-7; D is unresolved. V was cut by 1 base and J by 6 bases, with 7 bases left in between. Germline V CDR1 and CDR2: SGHND, FRSKSL. CDR3 length equals 12 residues. CDR3: CASSLGPVEQYF. CDR3 bases read: TGTGCCAGCAGTTTAGGACCCGTTGAACAGTAC. The variable domain in full, with the rest retrieved from reference TRBV15 and TRBJ2-7, is DAGVTQTPRHEVAEKGQTIILKCEPVSGHNDLFWYRQTKIQGLELLSYFRSKSLMEDGGAFKDRFKAEMLNSSFSTLKIQPTEPKDSAVYLCASSLGPVEQYFGPGTRLTVL.

A note on this clone: Genes and germline are mouse. The read stops 1 residue short of the end of the CDR3; the missing end is completed from the germline J gene. The chain carries TRBV26 and TRBJ1-1; a possible D gene is TRBD1 (6 bases). Trimming shortened V by 4 bases and J by 3 bases, and 9 bases separated the two germline ends. Germline CDR1 is KGHPV and CDR2 is FQNQEV (reference sequence). The CDR3 sequence is 13 residues long. The covered CDR3 bases are TGTGCCAGCAGTCGGGGACAATACACAGAAGTCTTC. Translated: CASSRGQYTEVF. The entire CDR3 is CASSRGQYTEVFF.

In this sample, this clone turned up a few times. Gene names are mouse gene names. The sequence runs out 1 residue before the end of the CDR3; the remainder is reconstructed from the germline J gene. The chain joins TRBV23 to TRBJ2-5; TRBD1, the table's D call, lacks a check against the DNA. The germline V gene encodes CDR1 KGHTA and CDR2 FQNQQP. This CDR3 contains 13 residues. CDR3 protein: CSSRRTSQDTQYF. The CDR3 DNA, read in part, is TGCTCCAGCAGGCGGACATCACAAGACACCCAGTAC. Drawing the rest from reference TRBV23 and TRBJ2-5, the complete variable domain is DAAVTQKPRYLIKMKGQEAEMKCIPEKGHTAVFWYQQKQSKELKFLIYFQNQQPLDQIDMVKERFSAVCPSSSLCSLGIRTCEAEDSALYLCSSRRTSQDTQYFGPGTRLLVL.

Concerning this clone itself: The listed genes are named as in mouse. Coverage ceases 1 residue before the CDR3 finishes, and the germline J gene fills in the end. V and J are TRBV5 and TRBJ2-3; 8 bases are a match to TRBD2. CDR3 length: 16 amino acids. Germline assignment: CDR1 LGHNA and CDR2 YNLKQL (reference sequence). V was clipped by 1 base and J by 0 bases; unmatched bases: 3. CDR3 residues: CASSQGTGSSAETLYF. Incomplete CDR3 DNA: TGTGCCAGCAGCCAAGGGACTGGGTCTAGTGCAGAAACGCTGTAT.

This clone was counted between two and nine times. Germline and genes: mouse. Read data end 1 residue before the CDR3 end; the end is taken from the germline J gene. This chain connects TRBV26 to TRBJ1-3, with 10 bases that match TRBD1. Germline V gene data show CDR1 as KGHPV and CDR2 as FQNQEV (reference sequence). CDR3 length: 16 residues. V shed 0 bases, J shed 3 bases, and the junction held 2 bases outside the gene matches. CDR3 region: CASSLSGTGVGNTLYF. CDR3 DNA (partial): TGTGCCAGCAGTCTGTCCGGGACAGGGGTTGGAAATACGCTCTAT.

In regard to this clone: Gene names and germline match the mouse. The CDR3 goes on 1 residue after the read ends, and that part is filled in from the germline J gene. J is TRBJ1-2 and V is TRBV3; TRBD1 matches at 8 bases. Losses at the gene ends were 5 bases for V and 1 base for J; bases not matched to a gene: 0. This CDR3 region has 13 residues. CDR1 and CDR2 (germline): SNHLY, FYNGKV (reference sequence). CDR3 bases read: TGTGCCAGCAGCACAGGGGGAAACTCCGACTACACC. It yields the protein CASSTGGNSDYT. The CDR3 in full is CASSTGGNSDYTF.

To note about this clone: Gene names denote mouse genes. The read ends 1 residue shy of where the CDR3 ends; the end is completed using the germline J gene. The rearrangement links TRBV19 to TRBJ1-3; D is unresolved. V lost 2 bases to trimming and J lost 0 bases, with 9 bases between them. The CDR3 has 15 amino acids. Germline assignment: CDR1 FNHDT and CDR2 SITEND (reference sequence). CDR3 sequence reads: CASSITANSGNTLYF. The CDR3 DNA, read in part, is TGTGCCAGCAGTATCACAGCGAATTCTGGAAATACGCTCTAT.

Of note for this clone: Genes and germline are mouse. The read terminates 1 residue before the CDR3 end, so the remaining end is supplied by the germline J gene. The chain carries TRBV1 and TRBJ2-5; 9 bases match TRBD2. After removal of 3 bases from V and 4 bases from J, the junction contained 2 bases not matched to a gene. The length of the CDR3 is 14 residues. Germline values: CDR1 NSQYPW, CDR2 LRSPGD (reference sequence). CDR3 bases read: TGCACCTGCAGTGCTCGACTGGGGGAAGACACCCAGTAC. Amino acid sequence: CTCSARLGEDTQY. The full CDR3 reads CTCSARLGEDTQYF.

A word on this clone: Any gene name here is a mouse gene name. The CDR3 reads CASGDNRGQGQNTLYF. The sequenced part of the CDR3 DNA is TGTGCCAGCGGTGATAACAGGGGCCAGGGTCAAAACACCTTGTAC. The V call is TRBV13-2, the J call TRBJ2-4, with 7 bases aligning to TRBD1. Read data end 1 residue before the CDR3 end; the end is taken from the germline J gene. CDR3 size: 16 residues. Germline V CDR1 and CDR2: NNHNN, SYGAGS (reference sequence). The V and J ends lost 1 base and 1 base, in that order; junction bases with no gene match: 6.

This clone has a handful of counts. Germline and genes here are mouse. The DNA ends 1 residue before the CDR3 does, and the rest of the CDR3 is filled in from the germline J gene. The chain uses TRBV13-2 and TRBJ2-7; the D gene is possibly TRBD1 (6 bases). The CDR3 sequence is 13 residues long. With 0 bases removed from V and 7 bases from J, the gap between germline ends came to 11 bases. Per the germline V gene, CDR1 is NNHNN and CDR2 is SYGAGS (reference sequence). The CDR3 region is CASGDAGAGEQYF. The sequenced part of the CDR3 DNA is TGTGCCAGCGGTGATGCAGGGGCAGGGGAACAGTAC.

In the case of this clone: Gene names are mouse gene names. The CDR3 goes on 1 residue after the read ends, and that part is filled in from the germline J gene. This sample includes further DNA sequences coding for the same CDR3. The chain carries TRBV26 and TRBJ1-1; D is undetermined. V lost 0 bases to trimming and J lost 0 bases, with 2 bases between them. This CDR3 has 13 residues. In germline, CDR1 is KGHPV, CDR2 FQNQEV (reference sequence). CDR3 region: CASSLSPNTEVFF. The sequenced CDR3 bases are TGTGCCAGCAGTCTGTCCCCAAACACAGAAGTCTTC. The full variable domain, with the rest looked up from reference TRBV26 and TRBJ1-1, is NSKVIQTPRYLVKGQGQKAKMRCIPEKGHPVVFWYQQNKNNEFKFLINFQNQEVLQQIDMTEKRFSAECPSNSPCSLEIQSSEAGDSALYLCASSLSPNTEVFFGKGTRLTVV.

Notes on this clone: Each gene name is a mouse one. The missing CDR3 end, 1 residue past where the read stops, is filled in from the germline J gene. The chain joins TRBV23 to TRBJ2-7; the D call TRBD2 from the table was never checked on the DNA. The CDR3 spans 13 residues. CDR1 is KGHTA, CDR2 FQNQQP, per germline. The CDR3: CSSSQWGGGEQYF. CDR3 bases read: TGCTCCAGCAGTCAATGGGGGGGAGGTGAACAGTAC.

Comment on this clone: The gene names here belong to mouse. The CDR3 end is not reached by the read, which stops 1 residue before it; the germline J gene fills it in. The chain combines TRBV26 with TRBJ2-5, with D possibly matching TRBD1 (5 bases). This CDR3 has 13 amino acids. Trimming shortened V by 3 bases and J by 8 bases, and 12 bases separated the two germline ends. Germline values: CDR1 KGHPV, CDR2 FQNQEV (reference sequence). The DNA read from the CDR3 is TGTGCCAGCAGTCTCCAGGGAGGAGCCACCCAGTAC. This codes for CASSLQGGATQY. The entire CDR3 sequence reads CASSLQGGATQYF.